The T cell receptor (beta chain) described here comes from a study of T cell responses to AZD1222 COVID-19 vaccine. Germline V gene lookup returns CDR1 LGHDT and CDR2 YNNKEL (reference sequence). The CDR3 has 17 amino acids. J gave up 2 bases and V 4 bases, and 10 bases lay outside the gene matches. The repertoire was sequenced with immunoSEQ multiplex PCR; TCRdb's copy has only in-frame clones and lacks some. The table shows about 150,000 clones, with about 82% occurring only once. Overall study results and limits: Targeting of unmutated variant regions was reportedly seen in nearly half of spike-specific TCRs.

Details on this clone: Its antigen remains unidentified.

The source was peripheral blood, collected 28 days after the second AZD1222 dose. This receptor was identified in an adult who received the AZD1222 COVID-19 vaccine. The V call is TRBV3-1 (or the pseudogene TRBV3-2), the J call TRBJ2-4, with 8 bases identical to TRBD1. This chain's CDR3 is CASSPRQGMVTKNIQYF. The CDR3, as DNA: TGTGCCAGCAGCCCGAGACAGGGGATGGTGACCAAAAACATTCAGTACTTC.